This TCR beta chain was recorded in a study of STAT5B mutations in CD4+ large granular lymphocyte leukemia. Study-level background: Healthy donors showed HLA-associated enrichment of the CDR3 'QG' motif.

General study points: Without putative leukemic clones, patient CD4-sorted repertoires remained more clonal than healthy CD4+ repertoires. The CD4+ versus CD8+ T-LGLL clonality difference may reflect limited sample size. Top patient clones used TRBV06 genes more often: 8/27 versus 2/35 in controls.

CDR1 and CDR2 (germline): SGHVS, FNYEAQ. The CDR3 has 15 amino acids. Trimming took off 0 bases at V and 4 bases at J, with 12 bases between the two ends. In the case of this clone: The antigen is unknown.

Method: immunoSEQ multiplex PCR; TCRdb's copy keeps in-frame clones and lacks some. The table includes 20,000 to 25,000 clones, 74% detected once. The chain recombines TRBV7-6 with TRBJ1-1; D not certain. Sequencing input: CD4+ T cells from blood buffy coats. The sequence was collected from a human donor in good health. The CDR3 sequence is CASSLAQGYGTEAFF. In DNA form, the CDR3 reads TGTGCCAGCAGCTTAGCTCAAGGGTATGGCACTGAAGCTTTCTTT. The full variable domain, its missing parts supplied by reference TRBV7-6 and TRBJ1-1, is GAGVSQSPRYKVTKRGQDVALRCDPISGHVSLYWYRQALGQGPEFLTYFNYEAQQDKSGLPNDRFSAERPEGSISTLTIQRTEQRDSAMYRCASSLAQGYGTEAFFGQGTRLTVV.